These T cell receptor beta chains were read from a single sample in a study of T cell responses to AZD1222 COVID-19 vaccine. Assay: immunoSEQ multiplex PCR; the TCRdb copy retains only in-frame clones and omits some. The sample includes 140,000 to 150,000 clones, roughly 87% of them seen just once. Sequencing used peripheral blood, obtained 28 days after the second dose of the MenACWY control vaccine. Receptors originate from an adult who received the MenACWY meningococcal vaccine as a control. CDR3s include the opening cysteine and the closing phenylalanine or tryptophan. D genes are given only for firm matches. Rows may omit the clone size; those that give it use once, few, many or a size class.

size	length	D	J	V	CDR3	DNA
-	13	-	TRBJ2-7	TRBV15	CATSRDAAYEQYF	TGTGCCACCAGCAGAGATGCGGCCTACGAGCAGTACTTC
once	19	TRBD1	TRBJ2-2	TRBV3-1/TRBV3-2	CASSQDEMTGRSETGELFF	TGTGCCAGCAGCCAAGATGAGATGACAGGGCGAAGTGAAACCGGGGAGCTGTTTTTT
-	16	-	TRBJ2-7	TRBV7-6	CASSLGSSLLNYEQYF	TGTGCCAGCAGCTTAGGTAGTTCGCTTCTAAACTACGAGCAGTACTTC
-	15	TRBD1	TRBJ1-5	TRBV10-3	CAIRPGQGGNQPQHF	TGTGCCATCAGACCGGGACAGGGCGGCAATCAGCCCCAGCATTTT
few	14	TRBD1	TRBJ2-1	TRBV27	CASGTGQGINEQFF	TGTGCCAGCGGGACGGGACAGGGTATCAATGAGCAGTTCTTC
-	14	-	TRBJ2-2	TRBV4-2	CASRAGTNTGELFF	TGTGCCAGCAGGGCCGGGACCAACACCGGGGAGCTGTTTTTT
-	14	-	TRBJ2-2	TRBV11-2	CASSPNSPTGELFF	TGTGCCAGCAGCCCAAACAGTCCTACCGGGGAGCTGTTTTTT
-	11	-	TRBJ2-3	TRBV7-6	CASSASDTQYF	TGTGCCAGCAGCGCCTCAGATACGCAGTATTTT
-	13	-	TRBJ2-7	TRBV28	CASSSPVSYEQYF	TGTGCCAGCAGTTCTCCAGTTTCCTACGAGCAGTACTTC
-	13	TRBD1	TRBJ2-7	TRBV30	CAWSVTGGDEQYF	TGTGCCTGGAGTGTTACAGGGGGCGACGAGCAGTACTTC
-	15	TRBD2	TRBJ2-7	TRBV6-1	CASSEAWGGTYEQYF	TGTGCCAGCAGTGAAGCTTGGGGGGGAACATACGAGCAGTACTTC
-	13	TRBD1	TRBJ1-1	TRBV7-3	CASSPPGGTEAFF	TGTGCCAGCAGCCCCCCAGGGGGCACTGAAGCTTTCTTT
-	12	-	TRBJ1-4	TRBV7-9	CASQTTNEKLFF	TGTGCGTCCCAGACAACTAATGAAAAACTGTTTTTT
-	15	-	TRBJ2-7	TRBV19	CASSIAHRASYEQYF	TGTGCCAGTAGTATCGCACACCGGGCCTCCTACGAGCAGTACTTC
-	11	-	TRBJ1-1	TRBV29-1	CSARAGTEAFF	TGCAGCGCTCGTGCGGGAACTGAAGCTTTCTTT
once	17	-	TRBJ2-5	TRBV3-1/TRBV3-2	CASSQVAGLQSQETQYF	TGTGCCAGCAGCCAAGTTGCGGGACTCCAGTCCCAAGAGACCCAGTACTTC
-	14	-	TRBJ1-1	TRBV24-1	CATRSGGMNTEAFF	TGTGCCACCAGATCTGGGGGGATGAACACTGAAGCTTTCTTT
-	14	-	TRBJ1-1	TRBV19	CASSIAGLNTEAFF	TGTGCCAGTAGTATCGCAGGGCTGAACACTGAAGCTTTCTTT
-	15	-	TRBJ1-4	TRBV7-2	CASSSKSSRGEKLFF	TGTGCCAGCAGTTCAAAGTCGAGCAGGGGTGAAAAACTGTTTTTT
-	16	-	TRBJ2-6	TRBV15	CATSREGNSGANVLTF	TGTGCCACCAGCAGAGAGGGTAACTCTGGGGCCAACGTCCTGACTTTC
-	16	-	TRBJ1-5	TRBV7-2	CASSLPPVGGNQPQHF	TGTGCCAGCAGCTTACCTCCCGTCGGGGGGAATCAGCCCCAGCATTTT
once	15	-	TRBJ1-4	TRBV4-2	CASSPAAGVGEKLFF	TGTGCCAGCAGCCCGGCCGCAGGGGTAGGTGAAAAACTGTTTTTT
-	13	-	TRBJ1-3	TRBV10-3	CAISEGPGNTIYF	TGTGCCATCAGTGAAGGACCAGGAAACACCATATATTTT
-	14	-	TRBJ1-2	TRBV5-1	CASSLDPGVSGYTF	TGCGCCAGCAGCTTGGACCCAGGGGTTAGTGGCTACACCTTC
-	11	TRBD1	TRBJ2-3	TRBV29-1	CSLSQGDRQYF	TGCAGCCTCTCCCAGGGGGACAGGCAGTATTTT
-	16	-	TRBJ2-2	TRBV30	CAWSDYAAGSAGELFF	TGTGCCTGGAGTGACTACGCGGCAGGGTCAGCCGGGGAGCTGTTTTTT
-	16	TRBD1	TRBJ2-7	TRBV14	CASSLRTGTGVYEQYF	TGTGCCAGCAGCCTGCGAACCGGGACAGGGGTTTACGAGCAGTACTTC
-	14	-	TRBJ1-1	TRBV25-1	CASSPQGRGTEAFF	TGTGCCAGCAGTCCCCAGGGCAGGGGAACTGAAGCTTTCTTT
-	15	-	TRBJ2-5	TRBV30	CAWKARGLVKETQYF	TGTGCCTGGAAAGCAAGAGGGTTGGTGAAAGAGACCCAGTACTTC
-	13	-	TRBJ1-5	TRBV30	CAWSVGSNQPQHF	TGTGCCTGGAGTGTAGGCAGTAATCAGCCCCAGCATTTT
-	15	-	TRBJ2-5	TRBV9	CASSRVGAPQETQYF	TGTGCCAGCAGCCGGGTCGGGGCTCCCCAAGAGACCCAGTACTTC
-	15	-	TRBJ1-6	TRBV27	CASSLFPQRDSPLHF	TGTGCCAGCAGTTTATTCCCGCAAAGGGATTCACCCCTCCACTTT
-	19	-	TRBJ2-3	TRBV27	CASSLLGAQVTASTDTQYF	TGTGCCAGCAGTTTATTAGGCGCTCAGGTGACAGCAAGCACAGATACGCAGTATTTT
-	14	TRBD2	TRBJ2-2	TRBV5-1	CASRAGATTGELFF	TGCGCCAGCAGAGCGGGAGCGACCACCGGGGAGCTGTTTTTT
-	16	-	TRBJ1-3	TRBV28	CASSLLGPSSGNTIYF	TGTGCCAGCAGTTTATTGGGTCCGAGCTCTGGAAACACCATATATTTT
-	13	TRBD2	TRBJ2-1	TRBV6-2/TRBV6-3	CASSLTSLNEQFF	TGTGCCAGCAGTTTGACTAGCCTCAATGAGCAGTTCTTC
-	14	-	TRBJ1-2	TRBV11-3	CASSLVQGPHGYTF	TGTGCCAGCAGCTTAGTTCAGGGACCCCATGGCTACACCTTC
-	15	-	TRBJ1-2	TRBV5-5	CASSLLGEANYGYTF	TGTGCCAGCAGCTTGCTGGGAGAGGCTAACTATGGCTACACCTTC
-	17	-	TRBJ1-2	TRBV10-3	CAISESNRRSSNYGYTF	TGTGCCATCAGTGAGTCGAATCGCCGCAGTTCTAACTATGGCTACACCTTC
-	13	-	TRBJ1-5	TRBV7-8	CASSLDSYQPQHF	TGTGCCAGCAGCTTAGACAGCTATCAGCCCCAGCATTTT
once	15	-	TRBJ1-2	TRBV3-1/TRBV3-2	CASSPWTEKDYGYTF	TGTGCCAGCAGCCCCTGGACAGAAAAGGACTATGGCTACACCTTC
-	14	-	TRBJ2-1	TRBV7-3	CASSLNGNYNEQFF	TGTGCCAGCAGCTTAAATGGGAACTACAATGAGCAGTTCTTC